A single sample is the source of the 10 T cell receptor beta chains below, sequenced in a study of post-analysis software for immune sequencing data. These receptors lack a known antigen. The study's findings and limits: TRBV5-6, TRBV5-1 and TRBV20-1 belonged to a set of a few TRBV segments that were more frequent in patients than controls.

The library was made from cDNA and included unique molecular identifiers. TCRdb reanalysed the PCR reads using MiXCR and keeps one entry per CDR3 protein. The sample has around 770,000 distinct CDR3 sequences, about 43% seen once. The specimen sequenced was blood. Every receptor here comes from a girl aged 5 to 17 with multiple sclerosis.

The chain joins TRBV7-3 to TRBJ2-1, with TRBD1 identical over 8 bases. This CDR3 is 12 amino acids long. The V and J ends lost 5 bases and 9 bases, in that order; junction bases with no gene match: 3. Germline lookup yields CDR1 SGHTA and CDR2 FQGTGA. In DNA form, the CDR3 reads TGTGCCAGCAGCGCGGACAGGGTTGAGCAGTTCTTC. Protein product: CASSADRVEQFF.

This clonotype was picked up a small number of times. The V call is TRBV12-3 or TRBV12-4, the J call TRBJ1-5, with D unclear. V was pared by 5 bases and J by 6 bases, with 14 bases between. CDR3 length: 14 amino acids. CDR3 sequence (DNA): TGTGCCAGCAGTCCCCTCGGACCTCCTCAGCCCCAGCATTTT. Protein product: CASSPLGPPQPQHF.

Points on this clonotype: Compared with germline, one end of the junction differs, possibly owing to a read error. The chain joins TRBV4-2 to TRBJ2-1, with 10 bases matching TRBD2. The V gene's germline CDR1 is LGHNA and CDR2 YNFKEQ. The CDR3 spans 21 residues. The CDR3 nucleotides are TGTGCCAGCAGCCAAGTCCAACTAGCGGGGAAGGGGGACGAGTCCTACGATGAGCAGTTCTTC. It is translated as CASSQVQLAGKGDESYDEQFF.

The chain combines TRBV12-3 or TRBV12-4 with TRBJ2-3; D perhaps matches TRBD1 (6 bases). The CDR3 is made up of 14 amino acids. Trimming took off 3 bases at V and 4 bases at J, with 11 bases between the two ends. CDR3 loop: CASSFGQRADTQYF. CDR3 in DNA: TGTGCCAGCAGTTTCGGACAGCGCGCAGATACGCAGTATTTT.

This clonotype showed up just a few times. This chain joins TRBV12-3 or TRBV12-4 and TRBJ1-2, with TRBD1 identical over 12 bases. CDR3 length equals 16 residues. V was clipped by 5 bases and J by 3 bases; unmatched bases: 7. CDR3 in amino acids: CASSLGQGAAYYGYTF. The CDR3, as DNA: TGTGCCAGCAGTCTGGGACAGGGGGCTGCTTACTATGGCTACACCTTC.

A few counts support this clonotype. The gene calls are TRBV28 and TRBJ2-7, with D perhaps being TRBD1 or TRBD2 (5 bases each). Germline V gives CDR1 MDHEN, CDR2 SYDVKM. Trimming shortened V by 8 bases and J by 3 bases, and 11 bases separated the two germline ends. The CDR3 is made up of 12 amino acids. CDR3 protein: CASGEGLYEQYF. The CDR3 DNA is TGTGCCAGCGGAGAGGGGCTCTACGAGCAGTACTTC.

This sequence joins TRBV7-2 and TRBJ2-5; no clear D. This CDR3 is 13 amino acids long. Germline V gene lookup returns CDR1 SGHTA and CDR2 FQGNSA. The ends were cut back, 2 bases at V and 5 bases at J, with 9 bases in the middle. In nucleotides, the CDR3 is TGTGCCAGCAGCTTATACCTGGGCGAGACCCAGTACTTC. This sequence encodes CASSLYLGETQYF.

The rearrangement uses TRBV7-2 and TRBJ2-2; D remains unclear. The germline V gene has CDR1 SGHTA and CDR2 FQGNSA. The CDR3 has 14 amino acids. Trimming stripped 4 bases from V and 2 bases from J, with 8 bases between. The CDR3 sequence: CASSWRTNTGELFF. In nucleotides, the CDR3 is TGTGCCAGCAGCTGGAGAACCAACACCGGGGAGCTGTTTTTT. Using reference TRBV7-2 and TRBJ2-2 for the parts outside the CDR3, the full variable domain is GAGVSQSPSNKVTEKGKDVELRCDPISGHTALYWYRQSLGQGLEFLIYFQGNSAPDKSGLPSDRFSAERTGGSVSTLTIQRTQQEDSAVYLCASSWRTNTGELFFGEGSRLTVL.

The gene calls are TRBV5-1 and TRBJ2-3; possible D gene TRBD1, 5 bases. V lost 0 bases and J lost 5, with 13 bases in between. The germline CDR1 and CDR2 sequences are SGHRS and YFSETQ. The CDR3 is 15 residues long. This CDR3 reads CASSLAGQGIDTQYF. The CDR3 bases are TGCGCCAGCAGCTTGGCCGGTCAGGGTATAGATACGCAGTATTTT.

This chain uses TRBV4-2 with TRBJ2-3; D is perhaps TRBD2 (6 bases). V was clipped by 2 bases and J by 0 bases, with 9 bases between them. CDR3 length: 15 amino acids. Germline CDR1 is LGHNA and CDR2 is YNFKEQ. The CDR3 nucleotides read TGTGCCAGCAGCCAAAGCGGGTCTAGCACAGATACGCAGTATTTT. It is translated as CASSQSGSSTDTQYF.